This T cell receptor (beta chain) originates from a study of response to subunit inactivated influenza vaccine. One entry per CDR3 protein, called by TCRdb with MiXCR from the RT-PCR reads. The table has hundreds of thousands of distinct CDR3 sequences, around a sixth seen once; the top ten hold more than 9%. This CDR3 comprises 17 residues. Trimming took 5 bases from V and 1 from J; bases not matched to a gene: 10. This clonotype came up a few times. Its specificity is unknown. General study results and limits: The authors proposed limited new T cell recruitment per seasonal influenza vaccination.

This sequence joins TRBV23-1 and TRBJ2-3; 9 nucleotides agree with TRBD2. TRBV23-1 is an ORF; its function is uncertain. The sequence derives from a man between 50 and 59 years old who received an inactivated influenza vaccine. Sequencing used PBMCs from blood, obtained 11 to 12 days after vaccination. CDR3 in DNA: TGCGCCAGCAGTACGGCGGGAGGGGTCGATGGCACAGATACGCAGTATTTT. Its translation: CASSTAGGVDGTDTQYF.